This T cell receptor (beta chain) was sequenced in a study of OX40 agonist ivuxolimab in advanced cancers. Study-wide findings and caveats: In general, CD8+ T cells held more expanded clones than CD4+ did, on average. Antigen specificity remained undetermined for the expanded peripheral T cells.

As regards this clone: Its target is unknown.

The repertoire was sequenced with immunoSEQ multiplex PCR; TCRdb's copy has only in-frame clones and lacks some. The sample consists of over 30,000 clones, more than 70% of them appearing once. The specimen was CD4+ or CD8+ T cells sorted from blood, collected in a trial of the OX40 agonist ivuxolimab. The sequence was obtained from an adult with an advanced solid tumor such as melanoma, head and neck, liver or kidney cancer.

CDR3 sequence (DNA): TGTGCCAGCAGTCGCTTACAGGGGGCTGAAGCTTTCTTT. It specifies CASSRLQGAEAFF. The chain joins TRBV27 to TRBJ1-1; 8 nucleotides agree with TRBD1. The CDR3 totals 13 residues. Looked up from germline, CDR1 is MNHEY and CDR2 is SMNVEV (reference sequence). The junction had 5 bases not matched to a gene; V was cut back by 5 bases and J by 6 bases.